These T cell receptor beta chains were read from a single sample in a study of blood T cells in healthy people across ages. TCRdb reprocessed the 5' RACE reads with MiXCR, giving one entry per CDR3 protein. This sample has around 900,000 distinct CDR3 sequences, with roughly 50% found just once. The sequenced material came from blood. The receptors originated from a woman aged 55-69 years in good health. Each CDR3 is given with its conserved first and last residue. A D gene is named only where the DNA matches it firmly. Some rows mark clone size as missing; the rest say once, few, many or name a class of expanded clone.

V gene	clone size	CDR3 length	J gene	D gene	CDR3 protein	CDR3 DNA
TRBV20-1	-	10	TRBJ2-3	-	CSAGSSTQYF	TGCAGTGCCGGTTCCTCTACGCAGTATTTT
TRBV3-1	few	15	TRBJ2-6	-	CASSQHKQGANVLTF	TGTGCCAGCAGCCAACACAAACAAGGGGCCAACGTCCTGACTTTC
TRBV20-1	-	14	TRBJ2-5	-	CSARLAVHQETQYF	TGCAGTGCTAGATTAGCGGTTCACCAAGAGACCCAGTACTTC
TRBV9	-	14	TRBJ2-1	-	CASSVGPAYNEQFF	TGTGCCAGCAGCGTGGGACCCGCCTACAATGAGCAGTTCTTC
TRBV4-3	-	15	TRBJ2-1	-	CASSQEDWTANEQFF	TGCGCCAGCAGCCAAGAGGACTGGACGGCCAATGAGCAGTTCTTC
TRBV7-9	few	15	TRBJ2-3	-	CASSLTGLTADTQYF	TGTGCCAGCAGCTTAACAGGGTTGACGGCAGATACGCAGTATTTT
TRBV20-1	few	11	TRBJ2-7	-	CSAGRRGEQYF	TGCAGTGCCGGGCGGAGGGGCGAGCAGTACTTC
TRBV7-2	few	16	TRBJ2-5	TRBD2	CASSPQAGGIQETQYF	TGTGCCAGCAGCCCTCAAGCGGGAGGGATCCAAGAGACCCAGTACTTC
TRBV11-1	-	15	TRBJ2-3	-	CASSLQEFHTDTQYF	TGTGCCAGCAGCCTACAGGAGTTTCACACAGATACGCAGTATTTT
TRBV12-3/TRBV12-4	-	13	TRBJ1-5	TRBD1	CASSKQGDQPQHF	TGTGCCAGCAGCAAACAGGGGGATCAGCCCCAGCATTTT
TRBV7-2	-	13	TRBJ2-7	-	CASSVGPDYEQYF	TGTGCCAGCAGCGTAGGTCCGGACTACGAGCAGTACTTC
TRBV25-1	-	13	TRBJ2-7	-	CATQRSVSYEQYF	TGTGCCACCCAACGGAGCGTCTCCTACGAGCAGTACTTC
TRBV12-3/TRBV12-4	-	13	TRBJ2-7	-	CASSLRLVYEQYF	TGTGCCAGCAGTTTAAGGCTAGTCTACGAGCAGTACTTC
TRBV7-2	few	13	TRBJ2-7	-	CASSEYRSNEQYF	TGTGCCAGCAGCGAATACCGGTCCAATGAGCAGTACTTC
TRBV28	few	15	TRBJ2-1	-	CASSIRNLVRNEQFF	TGTGCCAGCAGTATAAGAAACCTCGTTAGGAATGAGCAGTTCTTC
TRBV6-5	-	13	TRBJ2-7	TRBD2	CASMRETPYEQYF	TGTGCCAGCATGCGGGAGACCCCCTACGAGCAGTACTTC
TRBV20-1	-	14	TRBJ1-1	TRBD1	CSATLAGQAPGAFF	TGCAGTGCCACCCTAGCCGGACAGGCACCGGGAGCTTTCTTT
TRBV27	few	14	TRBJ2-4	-	CASSPRSGKNIQYF	TGTGCCAGCAGCCCGCGGAGTGGAAAAAACATTCAGTACTTC
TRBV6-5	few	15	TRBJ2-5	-	CASSYGGGSQETQYF	TGTGCCAGCAGTTATGGCGGCGGGTCTCAGGAGACCCAGTACTTC
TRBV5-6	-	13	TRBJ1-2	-	CASSLLMEDDYTF	TGTGCCAGCAGCTTGCTTATGGAGGATGACTACACCTTC
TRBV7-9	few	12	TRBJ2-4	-	CASSFPAAVQYF	TGTGCCAGCAGCTTCCCGGCGGCAGTTCAGTACTTC
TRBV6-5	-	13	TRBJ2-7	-	CASSYSIVNEQYF	TGTGCCAGCAGTTACTCGATAGTGAACGAGCAGTACTTC
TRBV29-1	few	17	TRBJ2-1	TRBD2	CSVSGTSGRSSLNEQFF	TGCAGCGTGTCCGGGACTAGCGGGCGCTCGAGCCTTAATGAGCAGTTCTTC
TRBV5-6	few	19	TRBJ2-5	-	CASSSISSLLDLSQETQYF	TGTGCCAGCAGCTCGATATCGAGCTTACTAGACCTAAGCCAAGAGACCCAGTACTTC
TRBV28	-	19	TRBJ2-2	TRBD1	CASSFLRTGQGARGGELFF	TGTGCCAGCAGTTTTCTTAGAACTGGACAGGGGGCGCGTGGCGGGGAGCTGTTTTTT
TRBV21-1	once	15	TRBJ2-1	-	CASKSTGRRYNEQFF	TGTGCCAGCAAGTCAACGGGACGAAGATACAATGAGCAGTTCTTC
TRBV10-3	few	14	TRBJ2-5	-	CAISPGHATETQYF	TGTGCCATCAGCCCGGGACACGCCACAGAGACCCAGTACTTC
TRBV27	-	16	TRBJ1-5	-	CASSLWPDSSGQPQHF	TGTGCCAGCAGTTTATGGCCCGATTCCTCTGGCCAGCCCCAGCATTTT
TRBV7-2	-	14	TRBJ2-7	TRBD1	CASSGTGVTDEQYF	TGTGCCAGCTCCGGGACAGGGGTCACTGACGAGCAGTACTTC
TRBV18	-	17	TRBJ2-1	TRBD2	CASSPLMGLAKYNEQFF	TGTGCCAGCTCACCACTGATGGGACTAGCGAAATACAATGAGCAGTTCTTC
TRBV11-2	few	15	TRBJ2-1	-	CASRAGRRTYGEQFF	TGTGCCAGCAGAGCCGGGCGGCGGACTTACGGTGAGCAGTTCTTC
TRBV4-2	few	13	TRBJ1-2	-	CASSPRAGVGYTF	TGTGCCAGCAGCCCCAGGGCAGGGGTTGGCTACACCTTC